Here is one T cell receptor beta chain with its context. Clones were read by immunoSEQ multiplex PCR, and TCRdb kept only the in-frame ones, dropping some. The profile shows 78,000 or so clones, more than 75% of them singletons. The sample originates from a study of OX40 agonist ivuxolimab in advanced cancers. This CDR3 contains 15 residues. V was pared by 7 bases and J by 6 bases, with 21 bases between. Germline lookup yields CDR1 MNHEY and CDR2 SVGAGI. The sequence was collected from an adult with an advanced solid tumor such as melanoma, head and neck, liver or kidney cancer. V usage is TRBV6-5 and J usage is TRBJ1-2, with D possibly TRBD1 on 5 matching bases. The sequencing here drew on CD4+ or CD8+ T cells sorted from blood, taken in a trial of the OX40 agonist ivuxolimab. In DNA, the CDR3 is TGTGCCAGCACCCAAGTCGCAGGGCGGTTTGATGGCTACACCTTC. Translation gives CASTQVAGRFDGYTF.